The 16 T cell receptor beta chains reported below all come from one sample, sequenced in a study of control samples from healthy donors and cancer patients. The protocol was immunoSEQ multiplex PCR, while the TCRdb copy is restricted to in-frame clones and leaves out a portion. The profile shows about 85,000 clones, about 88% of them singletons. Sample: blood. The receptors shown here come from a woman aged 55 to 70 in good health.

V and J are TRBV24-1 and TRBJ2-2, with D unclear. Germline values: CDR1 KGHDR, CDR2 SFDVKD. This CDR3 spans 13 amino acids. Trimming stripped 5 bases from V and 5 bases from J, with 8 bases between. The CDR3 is CATSATRTGELFF. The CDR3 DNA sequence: TGTGCCACCAGTGCCACTCGGACCGGGGAGCTGTTTTTT.

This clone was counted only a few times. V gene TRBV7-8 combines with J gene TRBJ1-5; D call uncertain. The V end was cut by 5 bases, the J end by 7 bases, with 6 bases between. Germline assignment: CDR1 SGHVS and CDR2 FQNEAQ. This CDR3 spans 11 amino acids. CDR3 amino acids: CASSNGQPQHF. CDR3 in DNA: TGTGCCAGCAGCAATGGACAGCCCCAGCATTTT.

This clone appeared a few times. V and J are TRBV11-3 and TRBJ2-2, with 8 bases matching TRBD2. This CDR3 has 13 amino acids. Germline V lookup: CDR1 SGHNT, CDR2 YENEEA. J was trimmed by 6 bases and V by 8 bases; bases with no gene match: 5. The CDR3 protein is CASEERGPGELFF. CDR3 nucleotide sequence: TGTGCCAGCGAGGAGCGGGGGCCCGGGGAGCTGTTTTTT.

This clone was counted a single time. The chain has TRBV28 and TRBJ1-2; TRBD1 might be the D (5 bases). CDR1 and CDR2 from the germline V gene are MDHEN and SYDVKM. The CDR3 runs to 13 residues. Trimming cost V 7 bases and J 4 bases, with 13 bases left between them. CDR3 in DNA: TGTGCCAGCAATGGGGGTCGGAGCTATGGCTACACCTTC. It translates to CASNGGRSYGYTF.

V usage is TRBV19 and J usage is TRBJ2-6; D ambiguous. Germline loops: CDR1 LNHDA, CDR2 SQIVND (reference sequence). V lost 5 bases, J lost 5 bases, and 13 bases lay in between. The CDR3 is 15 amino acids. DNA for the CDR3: TGTGCCAGTAGTGACCTGTCGGTTCGGGCCAACGTCCTGACTTTC. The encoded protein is CASSDLSVRANVLTF.

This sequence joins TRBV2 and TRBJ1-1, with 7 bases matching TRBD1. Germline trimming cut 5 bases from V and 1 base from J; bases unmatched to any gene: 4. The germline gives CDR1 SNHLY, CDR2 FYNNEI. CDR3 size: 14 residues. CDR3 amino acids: CASSRQGWNTEAFF. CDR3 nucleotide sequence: TGTGCCAGCAGTCGACAGGGTTGGAACACTGAAGCTTTCTTT. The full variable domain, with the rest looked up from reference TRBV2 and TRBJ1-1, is EPEVTQTPSHQVTQMGQEVILRCVPISNHLYFYWYRQILGQKVEFLVSFYNNEISEKSEIFDDQFSVERPDGSNFTLKIRSTKLEDSAMYFCASSRQGWNTEAFFGQGTRLTVV.

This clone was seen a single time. CDR3 region: CASSNGRGDTPCGYTF. In nucleotides, the CDR3 is TGTGCCAGCAGCAACGGGCGGGGAGACACCCCCTGCGGCTACACCTTC. The chain joins TRBV21-1 to TRBJ1-2. TRBV21-1 is annotated as a pseudogene. There are 16 residues in the CDR3.

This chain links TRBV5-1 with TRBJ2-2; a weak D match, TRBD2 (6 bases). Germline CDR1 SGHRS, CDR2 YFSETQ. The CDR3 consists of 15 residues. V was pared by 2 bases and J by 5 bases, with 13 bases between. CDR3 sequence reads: CASSLGGRRTGELFF. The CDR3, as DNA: TGCGCCAGCAGCTTAGGAGGGCGAAGGACCGGGGAGCTGTTTTTT.

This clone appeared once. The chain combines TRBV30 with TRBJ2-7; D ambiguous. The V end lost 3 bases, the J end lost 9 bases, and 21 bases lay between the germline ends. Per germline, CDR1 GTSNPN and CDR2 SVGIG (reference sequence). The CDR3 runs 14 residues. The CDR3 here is CAWSPRRGPTGQYF. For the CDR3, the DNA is TGTGCCTGGAGCCCACGTCGCGGCCCTACGGGGCAGTACTTC.

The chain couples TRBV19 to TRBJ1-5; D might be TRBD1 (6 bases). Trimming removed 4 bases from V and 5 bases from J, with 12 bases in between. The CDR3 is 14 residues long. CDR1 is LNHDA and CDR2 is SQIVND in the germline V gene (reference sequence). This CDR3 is CASSTLTGYQPQHF. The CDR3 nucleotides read TGTGCCAGTAGTACCTTGACAGGTTATCAGCCCCAGCATTTT. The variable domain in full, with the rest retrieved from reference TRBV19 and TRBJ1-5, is DGGITQSPKYLFRKEGQNVTLSCEQNLNHDAMYWYRQDPGQGLRLIYYSQIVNDFQKGDIAEGYSVSREKKESFPLTVTSAQKNPTAFYLCASSTLTGYQPQHFGDGTRLSIL.

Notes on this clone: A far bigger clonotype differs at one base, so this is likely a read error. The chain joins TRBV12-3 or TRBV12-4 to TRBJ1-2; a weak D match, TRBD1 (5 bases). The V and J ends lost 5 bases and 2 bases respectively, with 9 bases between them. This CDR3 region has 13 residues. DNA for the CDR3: TGTGCCAGCAGTCTCGGGACGAACTATGGCTACACCTTC. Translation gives CASSLGTNYGYTF.

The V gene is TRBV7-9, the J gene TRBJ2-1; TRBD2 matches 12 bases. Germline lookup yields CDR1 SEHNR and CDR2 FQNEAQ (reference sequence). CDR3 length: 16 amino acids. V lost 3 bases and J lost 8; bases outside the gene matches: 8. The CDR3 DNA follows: TGTGCCAGCAGCTTGGGACCTAGCGGGAGGGCCTATGAGCAGTTCTTC. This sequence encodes CASSLGPSGRAYEQFF.

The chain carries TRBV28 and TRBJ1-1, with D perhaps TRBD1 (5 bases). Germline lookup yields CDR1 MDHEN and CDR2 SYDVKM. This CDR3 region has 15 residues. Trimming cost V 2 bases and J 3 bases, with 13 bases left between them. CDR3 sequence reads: CASSLLGRADTEAFF. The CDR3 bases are TGTGCCAGCAGTTTACTTGGCAGGGCGGACACTGAAGCTTTCTTT.

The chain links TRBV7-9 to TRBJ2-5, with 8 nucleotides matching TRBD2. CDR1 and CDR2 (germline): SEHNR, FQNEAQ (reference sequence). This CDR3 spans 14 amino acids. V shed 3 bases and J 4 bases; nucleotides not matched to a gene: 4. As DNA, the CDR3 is TGTGCCAGCAGCTTCGCGGGGGGCCGAGAGACCCAGTACTTC. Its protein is CASSFAGGRETQYF.

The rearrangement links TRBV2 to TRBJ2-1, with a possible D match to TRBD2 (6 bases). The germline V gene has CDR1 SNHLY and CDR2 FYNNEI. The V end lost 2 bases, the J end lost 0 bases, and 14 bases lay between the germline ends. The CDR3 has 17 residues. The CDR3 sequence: CASSELVFGGSYNEQFF. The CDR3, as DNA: TGTGCCAGCAGTGAACTTGTGTTCGGGGGCTCCTACAATGAGCAGTTCTTC.

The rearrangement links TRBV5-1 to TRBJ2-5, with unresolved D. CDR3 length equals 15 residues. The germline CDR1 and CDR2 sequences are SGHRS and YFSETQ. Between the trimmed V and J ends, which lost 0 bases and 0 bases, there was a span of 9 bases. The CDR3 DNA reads TGCGCCAGCAGCTTGGAGGTACCGTACCAAGAGACCCAGTACTTC. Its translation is CASSLEVPYQETQYF. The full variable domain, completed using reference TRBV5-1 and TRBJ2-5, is KAGVTQTPRYLIKTRGQQVTLSCSPISGHRSVSWYQQTPGQGLQFLFEYFSETQRNKGNFPGRFSGRQFSNSRSEMNVSTLELGDSALYLCASSLEVPYQETQYFGPGTRLLVL.